This T cell receptor (beta chain) was retrieved from a study of T cell changes during pregnancy in multiple sclerosis. Sequencing used immunoSEQ multiplex PCR; TCRdb keeps in-frame clones, though not all of them. The table records 75,000 to 80,000 clones, about nine tenths of them present only once. The CDR3 has 14 residues. V was trimmed by 2 bases and J by 9 bases, leaving 14 bases between them. Germline V gene sequence: CDR1 LNHDA, CDR2 SQIVND (reference sequence). This chain links TRBV19 with TRBJ2-4; the D gene is possibly TRBD2 (5 bases). The receptor was isolated from a female donor with multiple sclerosis, enrolled in a pregnancy study. The sample in question was peripheral blood, obtained before pregnancy. CDR3 loop: CASSIRAVEGIQYF. CDR3 nucleotide sequence: TGTGCCAGTAGTATAAGGGCAGTTGAGGGCATTCAGTACTTC.